This is a list of T cell receptor beta chains from one sample in a study of cytomegalovirus exposure and HLA in healthy donors. Assay: immunoSEQ multiplex PCR; the TCRdb copy retains only in-frame clones and omits some. The sample contains approximately 190,000 clones, approximately 78% of which appear only once. Sequencing was performed on PBMCs. The receptor source for this set is a woman aged 18-29 years in good health and CMV-seronegative. Both conserved end residues are part of each CDR3. The D gene is left open where the match is weak. A clone size is listed for some rows: how often the clone was seen (once, few, many), or a class if it is expanded.

cdr3_nt	cdr3_aa	clone_size	v_call	j_call	d_call
TGTGCCAGCAGGGGACTATTCTTTGGCACCGGGGAGCTGTTTTTT	CASRGLFFGTGELFF	-	TRBV5-6	TRBJ2-2	TRBD2
TGTGCCAGCAGCCCCGGGACAGGAGGGCTCGGCACTGAAGCTTTCTTT	CASSPGTGGLGTEAFF	-	TRBV7-6	TRBJ1-1	TRBD1
TGTGCCAGCAGTTTAGCAGCGGAATTCTACGAGCAGTACTTC	CASSLAAEFYEQYF	-	TRBV27	TRBJ2-7	-
TGCGCCAGCAGCCTGGGACAGCCGATTAGTAATGAAAAACTGTTTTTT	CASSLGQPISNEKLFF	-	TRBV5-1	TRBJ1-4	TRBD1
TGTGCCAGCTCCCCCCAGGCAGGAGGGACGCGCCGCTCCTACGAGCAGTACTTC	CASSPQAGGTRRSYEQYF	-	TRBV19	TRBJ2-7	-
TGTGCCAGCTCGCCTCCAAGCTACCCGGGACAGACAAAAGAGACCCAGTACTTC	CASSPPSYPGQTKETQYF	-	TRBV18	TRBJ2-5	TRBD1
TGTGCCAGGAACTTATACGGGACAGGGGGAGGCGAGCAGTACTTC	CARNLYGTGGGEQYF	-	TRBV27	TRBJ2-7	TRBD1
TGTGCCAGCAGCCCTCTAGAGACAGGCTATGGCTACACCTTC	CASSPLETGYGYTF	-	TRBV6-5	TRBJ1-2	-
TGTGCCAGCATCCAAGGGGGACTAGCGGGAGTGAAGACCGGGGAGCTGTTTTTT	CASIQGGLAGVKTGELFF	-	TRBV28	TRBJ2-2	TRBD2
TGTGCCACCAGCAGAGATTTAGACAGTCCCTCCTACGAGCAGTACTTC	CATSRDLDSPSYEQYF	-	TRBV15	TRBJ2-7	-
TGTGCCAGCAGTTCAGGACAGGGGGATAATTCACCCCTCCACTTT	CASSSGQGDNSPLHF	-	TRBV28	TRBJ1-6	TRBD1
TGCAGCGGTTCTCCAGGGGTGGGCACTGAAGCTTTCTTT	CSGSPGVGTEAFF	few	TRBV29-1	TRBJ1-1	-
TGTGCCAGCAGTTCGTGGTCGGGAGAAGATGCGCAGTATTTT	CASSSWSGEDAQYF	-	TRBV25-1	TRBJ2-3	-
TGTGCCTGGAGTGTTAGCTTGGCTTTCTACGAGCAGTACTTC	CAWSVSLAFYEQYF	-	TRBV30	TRBJ2-7	-
TGCGCCAGCAGCCAAGACTCAGGTCAGCCCCAGCATTTT	CASSQDSGQPQHF	once	TRBV4-1	TRBJ1-5	-
TGTGCCAGCAGTTCGGGACTAGCGGGAGTCCCCTACAATGAGCAGTTCTTC	CASSSGLAGVPYNEQFF	-	TRBV27	TRBJ2-1	TRBD2
TGTGCCACCAGCAGGGGGCTGGACACTGAAGCTTTCTTT	CATSRGLDTEAFF	-	TRBV15	TRBJ1-1	-
TGTTCCAGCAGCTTAAATTTTGAGGGACTAGCCAAAAACATTCAGTACTTC	CSSSLNFEGLAKNIQYF	-	TRBV7-9	TRBJ2-4	-
TGTGCCAGCAGCTTAGGTGACAGCGGGAGGATATACGAGCAGTACTTC	CASSLGDSGRIYEQYF	-	TRBV7-6	TRBJ2-7	TRBD2
TGCGCCAGCGCAGACAGGGTAATCACAGATACGCAGTATTTT	CASADRVITDTQYF	-	TRBV10-2	TRBJ2-3	TRBD1
TGTGCCACCAGCAGCGGAATTAGCAGTAGCACAGATACGCAGTATTTT	CATSSGISSSTDTQYF	-	TRBV15	TRBJ2-3	-
TGCGCCAGCAGCTTACCCGAGAGGCCCTACGAGCAGTACTTC	CASSLPERPYEQYF	-	TRBV5-1	TRBJ2-7	-
TGTGCCAGCAGTTACTCGAGACAGCCTGGGCAGCCCCAGCATTTT	CASSYSRQPGQPQHF	-	TRBV6-5	TRBJ1-5	-
TGTGCCAGCAGCTTAGGGGGCAGTGAAGCTTTCTTT	CASSLGGSEAFF	-	TRBV7-6	TRBJ1-1	-
TGTGCCAGCAGAATAGCGGGGTCCACAGATACGCAGTATTTT	CASRIAGSTDTQYF	-	TRBV2	TRBJ2-3	TRBD2
TGTGCCAGCAGTTTATACAGTTATACGAACACCGGGGAGCTGTTTTTT	CASSLYSYTNTGELFF	-	TRBV27	TRBJ2-2	-
TGTGCCAGCAGTTGGAAGAGCGGGGGCGCCGGAGGCCGTCAAGAGACCCAGTACTTC	CASSWKSGGAGGRQETQYF	-	TRBV27	TRBJ2-5	TRBD2
TGTGCCAGCAGTGAAGCGGGGGGGGGCCGGAGAGAGACCCAGTACTTC	CASSEAGGGRRETQYF	-	TRBV2	TRBJ2-5	-
TGTGCCAGCAGCTTAGTAGCGGGTTTAAAAGAGACCCAGTACTTC	CASSLVAGLKETQYF	-	TRBV7-8	TRBJ2-5	TRBD2
TGTGCCAGCAGTCCACACAGGGGTGCTGAAGCTTTCTTT	CASSPHRGAEAFF	-	TRBV6-5	TRBJ1-1	TRBD1
TGTGCCAGCAGCGGTAGACTAGCGACCCCCTACAATGAGCAGTTCTTC	CASSGRLATPYNEQFF	few	TRBV7-9	TRBJ2-1	TRBD2
TGTGCCAGCAGTTTACGTCTGGGGCTTCAGGAAAAACTGTTTTTT	CASSLRLGLQEKLFF	-	TRBV27	TRBJ1-4	-
TGTGCCAGTAGGGGGCTCGTCACAGATACGCAGTATTTT	CASRGLVTDTQYF	-	TRBV19	TRBJ2-3	-
TGTGCCAGCAGTGACGGGACAGGGGCGGACGAGCAGTACTTC	CASSDGTGADEQYF	-	TRBV2	TRBJ2-7	TRBD1
TGTGCCAGCTCTGGCGGTAACACAGATACGCAGTATTTT	CASSGGNTDTQYF	-	TRBV28	TRBJ2-3	-
TGTGCCACAGTGGTACAGGGTGAAGCTTTCTTT	CATVVQGEAFF	-	TRBV12-5	TRBJ1-1	-
TGTGCCAGCGGCCGAGGAGGGGCGAACACTGAAGCTTTCTTT	CASGRGGANTEAFF	-	TRBV27	TRBJ1-1	-
TGTGCCATTACCGGGACAGGGGAACGATCGTTCTACAATGAGCAGTTCTTC	CAITGTGERSFYNEQFF	-	TRBV7-9	TRBJ2-1	TRBD1
TGTGCCAGCAGTGAAGTGGGACATTATAGCAATCAGCCCCAGCATTTT	CASSEVGHYSNQPQHF	-	TRBV6-1	TRBJ1-5	-
TGTGCCAGCAGTTTATGGGGACAGGGGGCAAATGAAGCTTTCTTT	CASSLWGQGANEAFF	-	TRBV27	TRBJ1-1	TRBD1
TGTGCCAGCAGTGACGAGGGCTTCGGAAATGGCTACACCTTC	CASSDEGFGNGYTF	-	TRBV6-6	TRBJ1-2	-
TGTGCCAGCAGTGGTGGGCGACAGGTAGTTAGCAGTGAGCAGTTCTTC	CASSGGRQVVSSEQFF	once	TRBV25-1	TRBJ2-1	-
TGTGCCAGCAGCGTAACTAGCGGGATTGGCGGGGAGCTGTTTTTT	CASSVTSGIGGELFF	-	TRBV7-2	TRBJ2-2	TRBD2